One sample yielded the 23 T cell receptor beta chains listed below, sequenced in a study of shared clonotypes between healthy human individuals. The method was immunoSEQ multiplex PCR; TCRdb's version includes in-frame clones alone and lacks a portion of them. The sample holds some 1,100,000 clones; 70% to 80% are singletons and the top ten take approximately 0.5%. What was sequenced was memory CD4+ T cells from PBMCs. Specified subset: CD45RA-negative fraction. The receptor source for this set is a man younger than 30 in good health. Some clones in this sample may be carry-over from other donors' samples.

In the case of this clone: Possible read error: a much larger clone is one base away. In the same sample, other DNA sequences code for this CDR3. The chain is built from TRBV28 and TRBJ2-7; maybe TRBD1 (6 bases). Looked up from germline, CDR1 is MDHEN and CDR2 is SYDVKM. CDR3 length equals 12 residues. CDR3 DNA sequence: TGTGCCAGCAGTCAGGGGTCCTACGAGCAGTACTTT. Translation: CASSQGSYEQYF.

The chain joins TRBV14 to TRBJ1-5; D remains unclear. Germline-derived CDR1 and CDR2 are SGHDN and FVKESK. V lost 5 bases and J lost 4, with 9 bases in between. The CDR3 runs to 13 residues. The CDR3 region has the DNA TGTGCCAGCAGCTTATACCCGAATCAGCCCCAGCATTTT. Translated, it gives CASSLYPNQPQHF.

The CDR3: CAYRSGGPNTEAFF. CDR3 coding DNA: TGTGCCTACCGGTCCGGGGGCCCGAACACTGAAGCTTTCTTT. The rearrangement joins TRBV28 to TRBJ1-1; tentative D call: TRBD1 (6 bases). Trimming cost V 11 bases and J 1 base, with 17 bases left between them. The germline gives CDR1 MDHEN, CDR2 SYDVKM. The CDR3 covers 14 residues.

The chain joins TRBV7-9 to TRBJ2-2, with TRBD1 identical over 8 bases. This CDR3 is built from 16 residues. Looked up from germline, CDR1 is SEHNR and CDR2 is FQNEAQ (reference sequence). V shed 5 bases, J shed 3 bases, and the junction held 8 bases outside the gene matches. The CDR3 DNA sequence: TGTGCCAGCAGCACTTCCACAGGGGGTGACACCGGGGAGCTGTTTTTT. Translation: CASSTSTGGDTGELFF.

CDR3 region: CAWTRGGQGAFSEQYF. The CDR3 DNA sequence: TGTGCCTGGACGCGGGGGGGACAGGGGGCGTTTAGCGAGCAGTACTTC. This chain links TRBV30 with TRBJ2-7, with 12 bases lining up with TRBD1. V was clipped by 4 bases and J by 6 bases; unmatched bases: 13. The CDR3 length is 16 residues. Germline V gene data show CDR1 as GTSNPN and CDR2 as SVGIG (reference sequence).

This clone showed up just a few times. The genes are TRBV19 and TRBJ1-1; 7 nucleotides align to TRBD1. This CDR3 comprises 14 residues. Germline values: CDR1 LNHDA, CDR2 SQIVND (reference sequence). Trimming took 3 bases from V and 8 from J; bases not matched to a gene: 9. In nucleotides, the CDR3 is TGTGCCAGTAGTATTAGTGGGACAGTCTCCGAAGCTTTCTTT. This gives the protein CASSISGTVSEAFF. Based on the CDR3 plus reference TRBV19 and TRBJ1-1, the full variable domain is DGGITQSPKYLFRKEGQNVTLSCEQNLNHDAMYWYRQDPGQGLRLIYYSQIVNDFQKGDIAEGYSVSREKKESFPLTVTSAQKNPTAFYLCASSISGTVSEAFFGQGTRLTVV.

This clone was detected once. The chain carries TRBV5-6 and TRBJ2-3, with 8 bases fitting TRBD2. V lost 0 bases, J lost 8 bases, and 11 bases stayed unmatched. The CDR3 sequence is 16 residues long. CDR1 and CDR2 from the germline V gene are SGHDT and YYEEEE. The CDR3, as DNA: TGTGCCAGCAGCTTGGTGGCGGGAGGTGTTCGGGGTACGCAGTATTTT. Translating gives CASSLVAGGVRGTQYF.

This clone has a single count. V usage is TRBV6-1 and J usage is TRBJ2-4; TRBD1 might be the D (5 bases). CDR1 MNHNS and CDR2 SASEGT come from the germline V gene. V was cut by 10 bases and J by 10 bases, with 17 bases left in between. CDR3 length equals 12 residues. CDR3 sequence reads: CATTPGMRIQYF. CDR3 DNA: TGTGCCACTACCCCAGGGATGCGGATTCAGTACTTC.

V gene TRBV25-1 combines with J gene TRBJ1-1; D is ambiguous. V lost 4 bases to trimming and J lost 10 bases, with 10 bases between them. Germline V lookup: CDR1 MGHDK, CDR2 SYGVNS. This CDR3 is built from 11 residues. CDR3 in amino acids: CASSVGPRAFF. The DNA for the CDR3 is TGTGCCAGCAGTGTTGGTCCCCGAGCTTTCTTT.

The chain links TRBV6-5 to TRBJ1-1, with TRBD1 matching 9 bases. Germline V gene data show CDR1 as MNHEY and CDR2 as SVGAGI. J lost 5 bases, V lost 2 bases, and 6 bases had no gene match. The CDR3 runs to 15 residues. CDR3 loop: CASSYPGQGRTEAFF. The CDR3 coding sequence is TGTGCCAGCAGTTACCCCGGACAGGGGAGAACTGAAGCTTTCTTT.

This CDR3 reads CASSRSMGANNNEQFF. The CDR3 region has the DNA TGTGCCAGCAGCCGGTCGATGGGGGCTAACAACAATGAGCAGTTCTTC. V gene TRBV5-6 combines with J gene TRBJ2-1, with D perhaps matching TRBD1 (6 bases). Germline V gives CDR1 SGHDT, CDR2 YYEEEE. The CDR3 has 16 amino acids. V lost 4 bases and J lost 5, with 19 bases in between.

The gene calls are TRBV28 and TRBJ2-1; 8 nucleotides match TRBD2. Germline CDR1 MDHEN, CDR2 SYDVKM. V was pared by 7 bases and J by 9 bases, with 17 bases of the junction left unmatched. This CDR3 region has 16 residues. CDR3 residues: CASNPRVRGRRGEQFF. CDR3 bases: TGTGCCAGCAACCCGCGAGTACGCGGGAGGCGGGGTGAGCAGTTCTTC.

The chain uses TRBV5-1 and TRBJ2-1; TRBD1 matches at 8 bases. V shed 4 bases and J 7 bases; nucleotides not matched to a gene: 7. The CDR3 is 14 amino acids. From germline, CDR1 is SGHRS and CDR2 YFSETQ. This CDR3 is CASSRGQGGNEQFF. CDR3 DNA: TGCGCCAGCAGCCGTGGACAGGGAGGTAATGAGCAGTTCTTC.

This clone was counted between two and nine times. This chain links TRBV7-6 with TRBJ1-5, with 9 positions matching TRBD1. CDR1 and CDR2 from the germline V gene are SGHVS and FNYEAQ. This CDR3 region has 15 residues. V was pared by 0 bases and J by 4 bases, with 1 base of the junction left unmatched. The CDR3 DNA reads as TGTGCCAGCAGCTTAGCGGGGACAGGGAATCAGCCCCAGCATTTT. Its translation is CASSLAGTGNQPQHF.

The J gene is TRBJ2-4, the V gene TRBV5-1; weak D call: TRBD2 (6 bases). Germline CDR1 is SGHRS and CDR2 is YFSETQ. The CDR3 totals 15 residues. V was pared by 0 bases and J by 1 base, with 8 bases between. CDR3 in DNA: TGCGCCAGCAGCTTGGTTGGGGGGGCCAAAAACATTCAGTACTTC. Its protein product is CASSLVGGAKNIQYF.

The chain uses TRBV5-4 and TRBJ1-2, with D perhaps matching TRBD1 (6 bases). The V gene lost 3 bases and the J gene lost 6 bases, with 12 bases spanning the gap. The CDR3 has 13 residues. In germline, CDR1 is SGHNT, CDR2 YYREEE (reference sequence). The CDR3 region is CASSSEQGNGYTF. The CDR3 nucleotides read TGTGCCAGCAGCTCAGAACAGGGTAATGGCTACACCTTC.

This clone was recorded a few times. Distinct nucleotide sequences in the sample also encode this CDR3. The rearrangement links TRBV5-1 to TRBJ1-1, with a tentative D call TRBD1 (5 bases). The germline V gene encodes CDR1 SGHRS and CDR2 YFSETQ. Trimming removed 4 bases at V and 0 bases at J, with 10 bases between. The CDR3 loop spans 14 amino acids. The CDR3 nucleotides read TGCGCCAGCAGCACCGGGACGGTGAACACTGAAGCTTTCTTT. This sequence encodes CASSTGTVNTEAFF.

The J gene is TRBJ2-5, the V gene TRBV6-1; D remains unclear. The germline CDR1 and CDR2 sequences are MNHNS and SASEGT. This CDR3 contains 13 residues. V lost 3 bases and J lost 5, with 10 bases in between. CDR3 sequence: CASSDIRPETQYF. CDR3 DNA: TGTGCCAGCAGTGACATTCGACCCGAGACCCAGTACTTC.

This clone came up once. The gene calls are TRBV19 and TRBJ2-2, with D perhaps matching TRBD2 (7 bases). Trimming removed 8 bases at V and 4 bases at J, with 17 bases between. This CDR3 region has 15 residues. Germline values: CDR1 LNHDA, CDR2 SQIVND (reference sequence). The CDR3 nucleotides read TGTGCCAGTCGGGGGGCGGCAGGCGGCACCGGGGAGCTGTTTTTT. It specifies CASRGAAGGTGELFF.

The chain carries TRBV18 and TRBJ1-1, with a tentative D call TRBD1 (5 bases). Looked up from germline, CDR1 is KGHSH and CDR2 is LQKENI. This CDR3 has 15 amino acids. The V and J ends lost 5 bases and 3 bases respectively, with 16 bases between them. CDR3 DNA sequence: TGTGCCAGCTCAAATAGTAGACCGGGGGACACTGAAGCTTTCTTT. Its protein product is CASSNSRPGDTEAFF.

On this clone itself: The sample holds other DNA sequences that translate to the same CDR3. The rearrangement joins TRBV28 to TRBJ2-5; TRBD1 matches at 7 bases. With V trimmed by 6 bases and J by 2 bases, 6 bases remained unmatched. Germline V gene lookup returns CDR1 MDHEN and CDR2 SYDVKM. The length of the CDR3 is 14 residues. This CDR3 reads CASSWDRRQETQYF. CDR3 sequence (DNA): TGTGCCAGCAGCTGGGACAGAAGACAAGAGACCCAGTACTTC.

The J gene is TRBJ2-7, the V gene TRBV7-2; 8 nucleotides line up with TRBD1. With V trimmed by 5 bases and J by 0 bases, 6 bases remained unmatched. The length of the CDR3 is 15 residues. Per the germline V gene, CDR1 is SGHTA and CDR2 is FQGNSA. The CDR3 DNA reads TGTGCCAGCAGCCCAGGGGGCGGCAGCTCCTACGAGCAGTACTTC. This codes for CASSPGGGSSYEQYF.

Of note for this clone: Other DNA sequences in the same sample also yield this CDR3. The CDR3: CASSSNRGGETQYF. In nucleotides, the CDR3 is TGCGCCAGCAGCTCGAACCGGGGGGGAGAGACCCAGTACTTC. The rearrangement uses TRBV5-1 and TRBJ2-5; 8 bases match TRBD2. The junction had 5 bases not matched to a gene; V was cut back by 3 bases and J by 4 bases. The CDR3 has 14 residues. Germline V CDR1 and CDR2: SGHRS, YFSETQ.